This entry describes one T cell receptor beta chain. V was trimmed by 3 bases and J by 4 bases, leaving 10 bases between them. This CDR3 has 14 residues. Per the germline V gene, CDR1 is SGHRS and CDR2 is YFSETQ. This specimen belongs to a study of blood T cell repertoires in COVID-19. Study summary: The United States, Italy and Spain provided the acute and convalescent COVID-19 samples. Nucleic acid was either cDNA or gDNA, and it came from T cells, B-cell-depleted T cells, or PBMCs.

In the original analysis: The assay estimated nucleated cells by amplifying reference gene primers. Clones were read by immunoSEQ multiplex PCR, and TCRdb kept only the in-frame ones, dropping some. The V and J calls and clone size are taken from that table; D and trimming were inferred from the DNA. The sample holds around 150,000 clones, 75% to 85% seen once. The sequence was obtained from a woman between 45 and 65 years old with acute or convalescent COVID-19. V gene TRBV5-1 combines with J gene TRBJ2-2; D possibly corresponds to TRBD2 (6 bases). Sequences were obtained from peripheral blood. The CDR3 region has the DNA TGCGCCAGCAGCTACGGAGGGGTCACCGGGGAGCTGTTTTTT. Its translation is CASSYGGVTGELFF.